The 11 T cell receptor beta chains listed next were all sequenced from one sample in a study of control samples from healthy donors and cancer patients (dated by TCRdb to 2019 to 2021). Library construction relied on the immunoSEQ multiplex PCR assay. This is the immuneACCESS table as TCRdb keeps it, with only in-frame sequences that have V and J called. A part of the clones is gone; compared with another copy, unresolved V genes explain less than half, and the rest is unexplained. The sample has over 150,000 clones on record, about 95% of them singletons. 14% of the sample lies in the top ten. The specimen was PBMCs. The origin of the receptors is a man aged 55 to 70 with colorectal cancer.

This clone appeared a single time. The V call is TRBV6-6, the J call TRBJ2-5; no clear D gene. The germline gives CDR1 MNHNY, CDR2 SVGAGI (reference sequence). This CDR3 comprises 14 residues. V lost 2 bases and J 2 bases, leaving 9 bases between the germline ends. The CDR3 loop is CASSYAAPQETQYF. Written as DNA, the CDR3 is TGTGCCAGCAGTTACGCGGCACCTCAAGAGACCCAGTACTTC.

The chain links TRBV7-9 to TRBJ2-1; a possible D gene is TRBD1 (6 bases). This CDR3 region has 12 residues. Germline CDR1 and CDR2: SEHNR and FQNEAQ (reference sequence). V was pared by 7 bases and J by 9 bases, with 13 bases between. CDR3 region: CASTVGAPEQFF. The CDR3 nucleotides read TGTGCCAGCACCGTGGGGGCTCCTGAGCAGTTCTTC.

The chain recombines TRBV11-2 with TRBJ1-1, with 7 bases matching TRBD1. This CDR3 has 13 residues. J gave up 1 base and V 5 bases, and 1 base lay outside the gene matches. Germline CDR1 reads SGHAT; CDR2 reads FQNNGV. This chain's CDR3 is CASSRTGNTEAFF. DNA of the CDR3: TGTGCCAGCAGCAGGACAGGGAACACTGAAGCTTTCTTT.

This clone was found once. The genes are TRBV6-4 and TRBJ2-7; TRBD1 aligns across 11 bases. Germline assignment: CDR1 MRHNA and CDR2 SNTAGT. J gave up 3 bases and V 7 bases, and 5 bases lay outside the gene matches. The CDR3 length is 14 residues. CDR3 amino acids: CASIGQGAVYEQYF. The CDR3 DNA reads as TGTGCCAGCATTGGACAGGGGGCAGTCTACGAGCAGTACTTC.

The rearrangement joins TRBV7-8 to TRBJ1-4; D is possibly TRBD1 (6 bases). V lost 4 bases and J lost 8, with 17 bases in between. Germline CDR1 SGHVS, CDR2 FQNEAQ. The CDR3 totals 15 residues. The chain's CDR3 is CASSSYRDGGEKLFF. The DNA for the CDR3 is TGTGCCAGCAGCTCATACAGGGACGGAGGAGAAAAACTGTTTTTT.

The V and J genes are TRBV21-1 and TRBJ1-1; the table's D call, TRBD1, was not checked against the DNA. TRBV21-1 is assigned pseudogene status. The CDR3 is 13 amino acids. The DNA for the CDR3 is TGTGCCAGCAACCCGGACAGAAACACTGAAGCTTTCTTT. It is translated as CASNPDRNTEAFF.

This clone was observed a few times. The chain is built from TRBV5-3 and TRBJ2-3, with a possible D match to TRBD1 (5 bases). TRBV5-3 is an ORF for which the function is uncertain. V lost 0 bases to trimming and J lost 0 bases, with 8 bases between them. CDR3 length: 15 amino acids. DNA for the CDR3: TGTGCCAGAAGCTTGGCGGCAGGGAGCACAGATACGCAGTATTTT. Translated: CARSLAAGSTDTQYF.

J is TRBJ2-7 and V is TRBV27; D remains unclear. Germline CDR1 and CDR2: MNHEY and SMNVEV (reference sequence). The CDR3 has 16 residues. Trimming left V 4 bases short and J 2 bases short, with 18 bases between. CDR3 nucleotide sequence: TGTGCCAGCAGTTCCGGCGGCCTCAGACCCCCCTACGAGCAGTACTTC. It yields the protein CASSSGGLRPPYEQYF.

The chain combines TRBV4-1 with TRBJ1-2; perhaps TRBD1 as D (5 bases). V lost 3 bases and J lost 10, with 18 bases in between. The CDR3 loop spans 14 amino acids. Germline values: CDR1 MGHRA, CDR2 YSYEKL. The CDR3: CASSQPPRRGDYTF. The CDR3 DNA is TGCGCCAGCAGCCAGCCCCCCCGGAGGGGAGACTACACCTTC.

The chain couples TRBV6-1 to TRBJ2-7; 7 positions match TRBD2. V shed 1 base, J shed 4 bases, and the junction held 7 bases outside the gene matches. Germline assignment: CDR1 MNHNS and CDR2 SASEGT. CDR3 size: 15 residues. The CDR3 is CASSEGGSGRYEQYF. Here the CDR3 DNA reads TGTGCCAGCAGTGAAGGTGGTAGCGGGCGATACGAGCAGTACTTC.

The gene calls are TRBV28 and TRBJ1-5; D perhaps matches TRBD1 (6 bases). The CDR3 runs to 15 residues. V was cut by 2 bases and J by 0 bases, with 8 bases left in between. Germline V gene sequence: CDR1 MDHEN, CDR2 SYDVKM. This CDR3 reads CASSLGGSSNQPQHF. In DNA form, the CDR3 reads TGTGCCAGCAGTTTAGGGGGCTCTAGCAATCAGCCCCAGCATTTT.